What follows is one T cell receptor beta chain and its context. The antigen remains undetermined. The CDR3 loop spans 14 amino acids. Between the trimmed V and J ends, which lost 1 base and 3 bases, there was a span of 9 bases. The germline CDR1 and CDR2 sequences are MDHEN and SYDVKM. This sample is part of a study of tumor-infiltrating lymphocytes in primary liver carcinoma. Whole-study context: The yield of productive TCRbeta reads per sample was roughly 3.5 to 7.13 million and was similar across tissue types.

Findings and limits, study-wide: Tumor-adjacent and tumor-blood pairs shared a smaller degree of overlap than tumor region pairs.

From 500 ng total RNA, TCR beta cDNA was generated with a primer in the constant region. Modified slightly, ARM-PCR produced TCR beta libraries over three nested multiplex PCR rounds. A C-beta reverse primer and TRBV1-TRBV30 forward primers served in each of the first two PCR rounds, at ten to eleven cycles apiece. A single record per CDR3 protein comes from TCRdb applying MiXCR to the multiplex PCR reads. The sample lists 95,000 to 100,000 distinct CDR3 sequences; about 62% were seen once. The tissue used was unsorted bulk material of about 20-33 mg. RNA and DNA were co-extracted from it with the AllPrep DNA/RNA mini kit.

Material for sequencing was liver tumor tissue from sampling region 2. Documented subset: tumor region T2, inferior pole. This clonotype was obtained from a woman between 55 and 75 years old with primary liver carcinoma and hepatitis B virus infection. The chain recombines TRBV28 with TRBJ2-5; D is ambiguous. CDR3 protein: CASSLYTVKETQYF. CDR3 in DNA: TGTGCCAGCAGTTTATATACGGTAAAAGAGACCCAGTACTTC.